What follows describes a single T cell receptor (beta chain). This record belongs to a study of blood T cell repertoires in COVID-19. Background on the study: Whether acute or convalescent, the COVID-19 samples came from the United States, Italy and Spain. In each case, the material was cDNA or gDNA derived from T cells, B-cell-depleted T cells, or PBMCs.

In the original analysis: For nucleated cells, counts were estimated from reference gene primer amplification. The table came from immunoSEQ multiplex PCR; TCRdb's copy has only in-frame clones and leaves some out. The V and J calls and clone size come from that table; D and trimming were worked out from the DNA. The sample carries almost 80,000 clones, 80% to 95% recorded once. Input material: peripheral blood. The clonotype was recovered from a woman of 80 years or more with acute or convalescent COVID-19.

The CDR3 loop is CASSSSAPGNEQFF. CDR3 sequence (DNA): TGCGCCAGCAGCTCCTCTGCACCGGGGAATGAGCAGTTCTTC. The chain carries TRBV5-1 and TRBJ2-1, with D tentatively TRBD2 (5 bases). CDR1 is SGHRS and CDR2 is YFSETQ in the germline V gene. The CDR3 runs to 14 residues. The V and J ends lost 3 bases and 7 bases respectively, with 14 bases between them.